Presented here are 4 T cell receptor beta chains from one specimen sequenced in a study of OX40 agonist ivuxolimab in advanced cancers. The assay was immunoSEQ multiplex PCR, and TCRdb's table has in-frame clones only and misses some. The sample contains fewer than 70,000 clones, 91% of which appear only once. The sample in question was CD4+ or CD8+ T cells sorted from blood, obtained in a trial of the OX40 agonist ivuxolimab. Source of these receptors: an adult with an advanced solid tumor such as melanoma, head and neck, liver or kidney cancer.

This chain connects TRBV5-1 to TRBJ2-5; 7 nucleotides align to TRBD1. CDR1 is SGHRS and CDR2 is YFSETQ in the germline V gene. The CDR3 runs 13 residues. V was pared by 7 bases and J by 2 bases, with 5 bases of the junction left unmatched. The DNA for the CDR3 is TGCGCCAGCTTTGACAGGGTGCAAGAGACCCAGTACTTC. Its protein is CASFDRVQETQYF.

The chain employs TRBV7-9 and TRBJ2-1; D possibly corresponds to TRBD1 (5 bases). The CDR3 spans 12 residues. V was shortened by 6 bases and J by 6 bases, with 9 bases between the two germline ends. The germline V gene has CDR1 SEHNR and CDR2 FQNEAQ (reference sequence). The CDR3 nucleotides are TGTGCCAGCAGATGGGGCGGCAATGAGCAGTTCTTC. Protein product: CASRWGGNEQFF.

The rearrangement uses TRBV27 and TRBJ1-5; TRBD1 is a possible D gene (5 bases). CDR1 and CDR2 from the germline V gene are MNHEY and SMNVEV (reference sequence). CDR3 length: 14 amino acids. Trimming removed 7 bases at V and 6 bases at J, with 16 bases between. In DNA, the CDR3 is TGTGCCAGCACCCCGTCGGGGGTGGGTCAGCCCCAGCATTTT. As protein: CASTPSGVGQPQHF.

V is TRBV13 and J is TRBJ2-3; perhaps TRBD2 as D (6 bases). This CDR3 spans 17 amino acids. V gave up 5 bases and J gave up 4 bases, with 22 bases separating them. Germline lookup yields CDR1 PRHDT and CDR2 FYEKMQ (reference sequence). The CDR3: CASSPRDGAEGPDTQYF. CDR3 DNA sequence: TGTGCCAGCAGCCCAAGAGACGGAGCGGAGGGCCCAGATACGCAGTATTTT.